Reported below is one TCR beta chain. Antigen: not known. Germline CDR1 is LNHDA and CDR2 is SQIVND (reference sequence). The V gene lost 7 bases and the J gene lost 0 bases, with 13 bases spanning the gap. This CDR3 spans 15 amino acids. This sample stems from a study of T cell responses to AZD1222 COVID-19 vaccine. General study results and limits: It was only a handful of AZD1222 recipients who were seropositive at baseline.

The table came from immunoSEQ multiplex PCR; TCRdb's copy has only in-frame clones and leaves some out. The sample yields approximately 110,000 clones, roughly 90% seen once. The rearrangement links TRBV19 to TRBJ1-5; D unresolved. The sample here was peripheral blood, taken on day 0 of AZD1222 vaccination. The receptor's source is an adult in good health. CDR3 in DNA: TGTGCCAGTACCACCACGGGGAATAGCAATCAGCCCCAGCATTTT. It codes for CASTTTGNSNQPQHF.